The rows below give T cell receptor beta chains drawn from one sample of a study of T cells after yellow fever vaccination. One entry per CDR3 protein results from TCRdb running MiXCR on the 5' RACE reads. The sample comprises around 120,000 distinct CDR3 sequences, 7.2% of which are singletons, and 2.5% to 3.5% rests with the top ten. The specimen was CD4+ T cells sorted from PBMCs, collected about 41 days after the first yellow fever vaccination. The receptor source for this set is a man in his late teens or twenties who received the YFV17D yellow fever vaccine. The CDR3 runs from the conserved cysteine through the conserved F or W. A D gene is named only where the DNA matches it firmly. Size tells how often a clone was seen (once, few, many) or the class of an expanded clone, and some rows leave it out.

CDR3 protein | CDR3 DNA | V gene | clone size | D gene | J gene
CASSGTGDRSGNTIYF | TGTGCCAGCAGTGGGACAGGGGACCGCTCTGGAAACACCATATATTTT | TRBV12-3/TRBV12-4 | many | TRBD1 | TRBJ1-3
CASSYSTAAVGSGNTIYF | TGTGCCAGCAGTTACTCGACCGCGGCGGTTGGCTCTGGAAACACCATATATTTT | TRBV6-5 | many | . | TRBJ1-3
CSAPEGQAEAFF | TGCAGTGCCCCGGAAGGGCAGGCTGAAGCTTTCTTT | TRBV20-1 | many | . | TRBJ1-1
CASSRSRQAGWLEQYF | TGTGCCAGCAGTAGATCCCGCCAGGCCGGGTGGTTGGAGCAGTACTTC | TRBV2 | many | . | TRBJ2-7
CAWSVEANYGYTF | TGTGCCTGGAGTGTGGAAGCTAACTATGGCTACACCTTC | TRBV30 | many | . | TRBJ1-2
CSVEQGGYGYTF | TGCAGCGTTGAACAGGGAGGCTATGGCTACACCTTC | TRBV29-1 | many | . | TRBJ1-2
CASSVWQRLNTGELFF | TGTGCCAGCAGCGTATGGCAGCGGTTGAACACCGGGGAGCTGTTTTTT | TRBV9 | many | . | TRBJ2-2
CASSLTGWDSPLHF | TGTGCCAGCAGTTTGACAGGATGGGATTCACCCCTCCACTTT | TRBV28 | many | . | TRBJ1-6
CASSRDSGANVLTF | TGTGCCAGCAGCCGGGACTCTGGGGCCAACGTCCTGACTTTC | TRBV9 | . | . | TRBJ2-6
CASSLDRGVNTEAFF | TGCGCCAGCAGCTTGGATCGGGGTGTGAACACTGAAGCTTTCTTT | TRBV5-1 | many | . | TRBJ1-1
CSAQRGNYEQYF | TGCAGTGCTCAGAGGGGCAATTACGAGCAGTACTTC | TRBV20-1 | many | . | TRBJ2-7
CAISENGGGDTQYF | TGTGCCATCAGTGAGAACGGGGGCGGCGATACGCAGTATTTT | TRBV10-3 | many | . | TRBJ2-3
CASSQEQGVYGELFF | TGCGCCAGCAGCCAAGAACAGGGGGTATACGGGGAGCTGTTTTTT | TRBV4-3 | many | TRBD1 | TRBJ2-2
CAWSVGDREYGYTF | TGTGCCTGGAGTGTCGGAGACAGGGAGTATGGCTACACCTTC | TRBV30 | . | TRBD1 | TRBJ1-2
CASSLTGRTGSGYTF | TGTGCCAGCAGCTTAACAGGCCGGACAGGGAGTGGCTACACCTTC | TRBV7-3 | many | TRBD1 | TRBJ1-2
CASSSGQGNGELFF | TGCGCCAGCAGCTCGGGACAGGGAAACGGGGAGCTGTTTTTT | TRBV5-1 | many | TRBD1 | TRBJ2-2
CASSYGGQGVGTEAFF | TGTGCCAGCAGTTACGGGGGACAGGGCGTTGGGACTGAAGCTTTCTTT | TRBV6-5 | many | TRBD1 | TRBJ1-1
CASSVTSGGMGHEQFF | TGCGCCAGCAGCGTGACTAGCGGGGGCATGGGGCATGAGCAGTTCTTC | TRBV5-1 | few | TRBD2 | TRBJ2-1
CSAVDRVNSPLHF | TGCAGTGCTGTAGACAGGGTTAATTCACCCCTCCACTTT | TRBV20-1 | many | TRBD1 | TRBJ1-6
CASSLNVDGYTF | TGTGCCAGCAGCCTAAACGTAGATGGCTACACCTTC | TRBV7-2 | many | . | TRBJ1-2
CASRDSRQETQYF | TGTGCCAGCCGGGACAGCCGCCAAGAGACCCAGTACTTC | TRBV5-4 | few | TRBD1 | TRBJ2-5
CASSLEVGGTEAFF | TGCGCCAGCAGCTTGGAGGTGGGAGGCACTGAAGCTTTCTTT | TRBV5-1 | many | . | TRBJ1-1
CASSLYAGPGYTF | TGTGCCAGCAGCTTGTACGCAGGGCCAGGCTACACCTTC | TRBV5-8 | medium-sized | . | TRBJ1-2
CASSLRPGQGYNEQFF | TGTGCCAGCAGCTTGAGGCCGGGACAGGGTTACAATGAGCAGTTCTTC | TRBV5-5 | many | TRBD1 | TRBJ2-1
CASSSLYSPLHF | TGTGCCAGCAGCTCCCTATACTCACCCCTCCACTTT | TRBV7-2 | many | . | TRBJ1-6
CASSYSKIPGSNEKLFF | TGTGCCAGCAGTTACTCGAAAATTCCTGGGTCGAATGAAAAACTGTTTTTT | TRBV6-5 | many | . | TRBJ1-4
CASSLAGQVGAQYF | TGTGCCAGCAGCTTGGCGGGACAGGTTGGGGCCCAGTACTTC | TRBV5-8 | many | TRBD1 | TRBJ2-5
CSARTRDAVSEQYF | TGCAGTGCTAGAACCAGGGACGCAGTTTCGGAGCAGTACTTC | TRBV20-1 | many | . | TRBJ2-7
CSASHTSGRVGEQFF | TGCAGTGCTTCTCACACTAGCGGACGCGTGGGTGAGCAGTTCTTC | TRBV20-1 | many | TRBD2 | TRBJ2-1
CSVKRTGGTEAFF | TGCAGCGTTAAAAGGACAGGGGGGACTGAAGCTTTCTTT | TRBV29-1 | many | TRBD1 | TRBJ1-1
CASSDRSSGNTIYF | TGTGCCAGCAGCGACAGGAGCTCTGGAAACACCATATATTTT | TRBV7-3 | . | . | TRBJ1-3
CSVEPRLADYGYTF | TGCAGCGTTGAGCCCAGGCTAGCTGACTATGGCTACACCTTC | TRBV29-1 | many | . | TRBJ1-2
CSASLYSRGTGELFF | TGCAGTGCTAGTCTGTACTCAAGGGGCACCGGGGAGCTGTTTTTT | TRBV20-1 | many | . | TRBJ2-2
CASKVQGVPGELFF | TGCGCCAGCAAAGTACAGGGGGTACCCGGGGAGCTGTTTTTT | TRBV5-1 | many | TRBD1 | TRBJ2-2
CASSLEVDTEAFF | TGTGCCAGCAGTTTAGAGGTAGACACTGAAGCTTTCTTT | TRBV12-3/TRBV12-4 | many | . | TRBJ1-1
CSALPDPSPGELFF | TGCAGTGCTCTCCCGGACCCGAGTCCCGGGGAGCTGTTTTTT | TRBV20-1 | many | . | TRBJ2-2
CASSLVDRGNTIYF | TGTGCCAGCAGCTTAGTGGATAGGGGAAACACCATATATTTT | TRBV7-2 | many | . | TRBJ1-3
CASSLSAGVNEQYF | TGTGCCAGCAGCTTATCTGCAGGGGTGAACGAGCAGTACTTC | TRBV7-2 | many | . | TRBJ2-7
CASSDAGYGYTF | TGTGCCAGCAGTGACGCCGGCTATGGCTACACCTTC | TRBV2 | many | . | TRBJ1-2
CASSGGSGHNNEQFF | TGCGCCAGCAGCGGGGGCTCGGGACATAACAATGAGCAGTTCTTC | TRBV5-1 | many | . | TRBJ2-1
CASSVQRTDTQYF | TGCGCCAGCAGCGTACAAAGGACAGATACGCAGTATTTT | TRBV4-3 | many | . | TRBJ2-3
CASTSPSYEQYF | TGCGCCAGCACTAGCCCCTCCTACGAGCAGTACTTC | TRBV5-1 | many | . | TRBJ2-7
CSAISPKPGMGLETQYF | TGCAGTGCTATCTCCCCCAAACCGGGCATGGGACTGGAGACCCAGTACTTC | TRBV20-1 | many | . | TRBJ2-5